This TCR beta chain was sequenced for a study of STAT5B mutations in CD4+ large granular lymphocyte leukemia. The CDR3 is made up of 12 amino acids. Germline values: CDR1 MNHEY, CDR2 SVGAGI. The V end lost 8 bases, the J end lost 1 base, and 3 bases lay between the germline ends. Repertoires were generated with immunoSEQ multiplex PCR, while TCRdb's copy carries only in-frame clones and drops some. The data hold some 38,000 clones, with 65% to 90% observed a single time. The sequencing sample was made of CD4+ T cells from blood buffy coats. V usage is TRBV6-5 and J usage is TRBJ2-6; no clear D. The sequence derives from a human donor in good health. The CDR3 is CASLSGANVLTF. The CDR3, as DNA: TGTGCCAGCCTATCTGGGGCCAACGTCCTGACTTTC.